The 4 T cell receptor beta chains in this list originate from one sample, sequenced in a study of blood T cell repertoires in COVID-19. The data were produced by immunoSEQ multiplex PCR, yet TCRdb's version contains in-frame clones alone and is incomplete. The repertoire includes 170,000 or so clones, over 75% of them detected once, and 6.5% sits in the top ten. The source material was peripheral blood. Receptor source: a man between 65 and 80 years old with active or convalescent COVID-19.

This chain joins TRBV11-2 and TRBJ1-5, with no clear D. Trimming pared 5 bases from V and 5 bases from J, leaving 10 bases between. Germline-derived CDR1 and CDR2 are SGHAT and FQNNGV. The CDR3 is 13 amino acids. In DNA, the CDR3 is TGTGCCAGCAGCCCGAGCGGGGATCAGCCCCAGCATTTT. The encoded protein is CASSPSGDQPQHF. The full variable domain, rest sourced from reference TRBV11-2 and TRBJ1-5, is EAGVAQSPRYKIIEKRQSVAFWCNPISGHATLYWYQQILGQGPKLLIQFQNNGVVDDSQLPKDRFSAERLKGVDSTLKIQPAKLEDSAVYLCASSPSGDQPQHFGDGTRLSIL.

The genes are TRBV29-1 and TRBJ1-3; 7 bases match TRBD1. This CDR3 is 14 amino acids long. The V and J ends lost 6 bases and 1 base, in that order; junction bases with no gene match: 6. Germline-derived CDR1 and CDR2 are SQVTM and ANQGSEA. CDR3 sequence (DNA): TGCAGCGTGAACAGGGGTTTATCTGGAAACACCATATATTTT. Translation: CSVNRGLSGNTIYF.

The chain has TRBV18 and TRBJ2-3; perhaps TRBD1 as D (5 bases). The germline CDR1 and CDR2 sequences are KGHSH and LQKENI. Trimming left V 4 bases short and J 2 bases short, with 13 bases between. The CDR3 covers 15 residues. The CDR3 nucleotides are TGTGCCAGCTCACTACTACAGGCGAACACAGATACGCAGTATTTT. It codes for CASSLLQANTDTQYF.

The chain couples TRBV5-4 to TRBJ2-3, with 10 bases that match TRBD1. V lost 1 base, J lost 1 base, and 6 bases stayed unmatched. This CDR3 contains 17 residues. From germline, CDR1 is SGHNT and CDR2 YYREEE (reference sequence). CDR3 sequence reads: CASSLRTGGGGTDTQYF. The CDR3 nucleotides are TGTGCCAGCAGCTTGAGGACAGGGGGGGGAGGCACAGATACGCAGTATTTT.